This T cell receptor beta chain came from a study of blood T cells in healthy people across ages. Study-wide results and limits: Versus aged donors, long-lived donors had higher diversity and more naive CD4+ cells. Calculation of diversity from one million T cells yielded estimates considered to be underestimates. With age, beta diversity per million T cells declined roughly linearly, significantly by over 35.

Trimming cost V 7 bases and J 4 bases, with 7 bases left between them. The CDR3 contains 11 residues. CDR1 and CDR2 from the germline V gene are LNHDA and SQIVND (reference sequence). A second roughly 6 to 12 cycle PCR used barcoded and J-beta primers. One entry per CDR3 protein, called by TCRdb with MiXCR from the 5' RACE reads. The table lists approximately 1.5 million distinct CDR3 sequences, about 31% of them singletons, with roughly 10% in the top ten. This clonotype has more than one count but fewer than ten. Its specificity is unknown. Researchers report isolating at least 7 million PBMCs per sample.

The specimen was blood. The sequence came from a woman aged 25-40 years in good health. The rearrangement joins TRBV19 to TRBJ1-2; D gene uncertain. For the CDR3, the DNA is TGTGCCAGTAACAGAGGCTATGGCTACACCTTC. Its translation: CASNRGYGYTF.